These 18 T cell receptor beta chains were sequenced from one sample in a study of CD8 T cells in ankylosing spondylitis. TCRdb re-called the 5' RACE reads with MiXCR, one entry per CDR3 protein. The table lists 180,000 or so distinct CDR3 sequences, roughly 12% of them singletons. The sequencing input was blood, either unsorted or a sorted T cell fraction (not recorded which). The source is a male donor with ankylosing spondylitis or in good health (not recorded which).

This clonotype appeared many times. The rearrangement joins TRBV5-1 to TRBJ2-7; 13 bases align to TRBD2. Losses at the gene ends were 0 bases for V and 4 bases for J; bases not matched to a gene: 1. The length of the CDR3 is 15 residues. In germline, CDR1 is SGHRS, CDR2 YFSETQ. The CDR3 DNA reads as TGCGCCAGCAGCTTGGAACTAGCGGGAGGGTACGAGCAGTACTTC. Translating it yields CASSLELAGGYEQYF.

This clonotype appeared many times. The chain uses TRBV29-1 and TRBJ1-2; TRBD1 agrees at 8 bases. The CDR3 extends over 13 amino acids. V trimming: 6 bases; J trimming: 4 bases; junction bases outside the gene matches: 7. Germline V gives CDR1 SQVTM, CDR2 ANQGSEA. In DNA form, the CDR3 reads TGCAGCGTAGGAGCAGGGGGCAGCTATGGCTACACCTTC. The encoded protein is CSVGAGGSYGYTF.

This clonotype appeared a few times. For the CDR3, the DNA is TGCAGTGCTAGATTACCGGGACTCCCGTTCACGCAGTATTTT. Protein product: CSARLPGLPFTQYF. This chain joins TRBV20-1 and TRBJ2-3, with D possibly TRBD2 on 6 matching bases. The germline V gene encodes CDR1 DFQATT and CDR2 SNEGSKA (reference sequence). Trimming took 2 bases from V and 9 from J, leaving 18 bases between them. The CDR3 runs to 14 residues.

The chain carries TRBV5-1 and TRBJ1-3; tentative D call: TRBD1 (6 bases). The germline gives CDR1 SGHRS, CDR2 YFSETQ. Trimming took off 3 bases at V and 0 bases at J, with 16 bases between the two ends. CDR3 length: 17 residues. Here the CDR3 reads CASSSSMTGLSGNTIYF. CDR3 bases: TGCGCCAGCAGCTCCTCGATGACAGGCCTCTCTGGAAACACCATATATTTT.

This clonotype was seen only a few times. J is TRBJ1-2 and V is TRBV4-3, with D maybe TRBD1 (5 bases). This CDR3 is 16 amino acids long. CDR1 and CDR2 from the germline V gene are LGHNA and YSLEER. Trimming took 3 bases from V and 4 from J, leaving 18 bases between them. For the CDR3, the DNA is TGCGCCAGCAGCCATAGCTCCCCTACGGGGACCTATGGCTACACCTTC. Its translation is CASSHSSPTGTYGYTF.

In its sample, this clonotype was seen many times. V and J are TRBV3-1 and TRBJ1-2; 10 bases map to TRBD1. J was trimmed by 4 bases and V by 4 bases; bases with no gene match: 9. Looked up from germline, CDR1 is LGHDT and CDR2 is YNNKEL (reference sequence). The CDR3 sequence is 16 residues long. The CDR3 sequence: CASSRRRQGASYGYTF. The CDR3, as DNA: TGTGCCAGCAGCCGACGAAGACAGGGGGCCTCCTATGGCTACACCTTC. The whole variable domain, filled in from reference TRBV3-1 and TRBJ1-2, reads DTAVSQTPKYLVTQMGNDKSIKCEQNLGHDTMYWYKQDSKKFLKIMFSYNNKELIINETVPNRFSPKSPDKAHLNLHINSLELGDSAVYFCASSRRRQGASYGYTFGSGTRLTVV.

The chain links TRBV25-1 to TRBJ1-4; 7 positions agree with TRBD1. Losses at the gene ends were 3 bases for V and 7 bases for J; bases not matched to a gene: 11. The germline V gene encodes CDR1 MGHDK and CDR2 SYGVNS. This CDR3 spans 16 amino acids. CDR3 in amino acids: CASSDGQEGPSEKLFF. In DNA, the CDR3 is TGTGCCAGCAGTGACGGACAGGAAGGACCATCTGAAAAACTGTTTTTT. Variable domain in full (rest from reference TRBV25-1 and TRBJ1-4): EADIYQTPRYLVIGTGKKITLECSQTMGHDKMYWYQQDPGMELHLIHYSYGVNSTEKGDLSSESTVSRIRTEHFPLTLESARPSHTSQYLCASSDGQEGPSEKLFFGSGTQLSVL.

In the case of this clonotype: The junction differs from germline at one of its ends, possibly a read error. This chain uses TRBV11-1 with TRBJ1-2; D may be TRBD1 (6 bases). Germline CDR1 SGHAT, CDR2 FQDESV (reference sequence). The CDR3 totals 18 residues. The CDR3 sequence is CASSLAVPGERGDYAYTF. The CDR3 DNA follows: TGTGCCAGCAGCTTAGCGGTCCCAGGGGAGCGTGGGGACTATGCCTACACCTTC.

The CDR3 spells CASRPGGPMVNIQYF. The CDR3 DNA is TGTGCCAGCAGGCCCGGAGGGCCGATGGTAAACATTCAGTACTTC. This rearrangement joins TRBV6-2 or TRBV6-3 to TRBJ2-4; possible D gene TRBD2, 6 bases. From germline, CDR1 is MNHEY and CDR2 SVGEGT. V was pared by 6 bases and J by 6 bases, with 18 bases between. There are 15 residues in the CDR3.

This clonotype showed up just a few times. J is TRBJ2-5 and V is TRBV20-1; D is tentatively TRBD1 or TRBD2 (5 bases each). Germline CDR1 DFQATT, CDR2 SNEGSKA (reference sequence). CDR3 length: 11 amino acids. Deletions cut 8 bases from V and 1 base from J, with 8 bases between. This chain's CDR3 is CSKGSQETQYF. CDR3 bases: TGCAGTAAGGGGAGCCAAGAGACCCAGTACTTC.

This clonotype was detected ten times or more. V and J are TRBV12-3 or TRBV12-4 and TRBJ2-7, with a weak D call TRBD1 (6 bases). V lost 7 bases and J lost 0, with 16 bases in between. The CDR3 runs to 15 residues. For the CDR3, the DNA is TGTGCCAGCACCCCTACAGGGTTCCCCTCCTACGAGCAGTACTTC. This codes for CASTPTGFPSYEQYF.

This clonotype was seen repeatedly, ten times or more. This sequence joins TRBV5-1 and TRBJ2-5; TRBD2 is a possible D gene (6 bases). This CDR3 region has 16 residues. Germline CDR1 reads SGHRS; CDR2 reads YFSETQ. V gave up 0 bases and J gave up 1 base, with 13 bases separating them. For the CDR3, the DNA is TGCGCCAGCAGCTTGGCTGGGACTGGGCTCCAAGAGACCCAGTACTTC. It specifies CASSLAGTGLQETQYF.

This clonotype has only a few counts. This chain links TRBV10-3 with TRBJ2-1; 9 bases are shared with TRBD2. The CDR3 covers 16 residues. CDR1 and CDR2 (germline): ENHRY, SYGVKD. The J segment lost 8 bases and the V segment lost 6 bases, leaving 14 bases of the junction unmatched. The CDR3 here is CAIRESSGRGMHEQFF. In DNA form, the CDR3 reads TGTGCCATCAGGGAAAGTAGCGGGAGAGGTATGCATGAGCAGTTCTTC.

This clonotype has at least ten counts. This chain's CDR3 is CASSYLAGVSYTGELFF. CDR3 coding DNA: TGTGCCAGCAGTTACTTGGCGGGGGTCAGTTACACCGGGGAGCTGTTTTTT. The gene calls are TRBV6-2 or TRBV6-3 and TRBJ2-2; 7 nucleotides agree with TRBD2. CDR3 length: 17 amino acids. Germline V gives CDR1 MNHEY, CDR2 SVGEGT. V was pared by 1 base and J by 3 bases, with 8 bases of the junction left unmatched.

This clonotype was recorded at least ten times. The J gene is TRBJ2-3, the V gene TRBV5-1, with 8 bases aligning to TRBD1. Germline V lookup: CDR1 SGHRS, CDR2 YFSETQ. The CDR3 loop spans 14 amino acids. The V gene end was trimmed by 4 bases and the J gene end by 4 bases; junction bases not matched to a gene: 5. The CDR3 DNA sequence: TGCGCCAGCAGCAGGACAGGGATCGCAGATACGCAGTATTTT. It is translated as CASSRTGIADTQYF.

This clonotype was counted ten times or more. CDR3 nucleotide sequence: TGTGCCAGCAGGGAGACCGGGACGCGGAGTGGCTACACCTTC. Protein sequence: CASRETGTRSGYTF. The V call is TRBV25-1, the J call TRBJ1-2, with D tentatively TRBD1 (5 bases). Germline lookup yields CDR1 MGHDK and CDR2 SYGVNS. Trimming left V 6 bases short and J 7 bases short, with 18 bases between. The CDR3 contains 14 residues.

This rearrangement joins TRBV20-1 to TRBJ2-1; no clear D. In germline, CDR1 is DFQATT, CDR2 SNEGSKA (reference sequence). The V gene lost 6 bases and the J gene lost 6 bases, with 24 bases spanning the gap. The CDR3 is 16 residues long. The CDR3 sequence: CSASSRALPVGNEQFF. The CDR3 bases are TGCAGTGCCTCCTCTCGGGCCCTCCCTGTAGGCAATGAGCAGTTCTTC.

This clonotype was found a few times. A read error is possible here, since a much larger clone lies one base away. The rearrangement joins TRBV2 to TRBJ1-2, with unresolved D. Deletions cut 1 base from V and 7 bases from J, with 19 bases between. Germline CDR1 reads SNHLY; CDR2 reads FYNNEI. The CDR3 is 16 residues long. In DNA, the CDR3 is TGTGCCAGCAGTGAAGAGGATGGAAGGGCCTCGGTTGGCTACACCTTC. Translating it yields CASSEEDGRASVGYTF.